These 15 T cell receptor beta chains were all obtained from the same sample, sequenced in a study of shared clonotypes between healthy human individuals. Clones were read by immunoSEQ multiplex PCR, and TCRdb kept only the in-frame ones, dropping some. The table has around 600,000 clones, nearly 98% seen once. Positively selected for CCR7, the CD45RO-negative cells used as naive CD8 cells excluded terminally differentiated effector memory CD45RA+ cells. Sample: naive CD8+ T cells sorted from blood. Receptors originate from a man aged 30-40 years in good health.

As to this clone: Other DNA sequences in this specimen translate into the identical CDR3. The chain carries TRBV27 and TRBJ2-7; D not certain. This CDR3 has 11 amino acids. V was shortened by 6 bases and J by 3 bases, with 6 bases between the two germline ends. Germline V gives CDR1 MNHEY, CDR2 SMNVEV (reference sequence). CDR3 protein: CASSRGYEQYF. The CDR3 nucleotides read TGTGCCAGCAGCCGAGGCTACGAGCAGTACTTC.

This clone was observed a few times. J is TRBJ1-2 and V is TRBV2, with a weak D call TRBD1 (5 bases). The CDR3 loop spans 11 amino acids. V was trimmed by 8 bases and J by 8 bases, leaving 12 bases between them. Germline V lookup: CDR1 SNHLY, CDR2 FYNNEI. CDR3 DNA sequence: TGTGCCAGCCTCAGGGTACACGGCTACACCTTC. Residues: CASLRVHGYTF.

Note on this clone: Other DNA sequences in the sample encode the same CDR3. In nucleotides, the CDR3 is TGCAGCGTTGAAGGCAGTAGCTACGAGCAGTACTTC. Its protein is CSVEGSSYEQYF. The genes are TRBV29-1 and TRBJ2-7, with D hard to call. The CDR3 is 12 amino acids. The germline V gene has CDR1 SQVTM and CDR2 ANQGSEA. V lost 1 base, J lost 3 bases, and 7 bases lay in between.

The chain links TRBV11-2 to TRBJ2-5, with D possibly TRBD1 on 6 matching bases. The CDR3 has 14 amino acids. Trimming took off 1 base at V and 6 bases at J, with 12 bases between the two ends. Per the germline V gene, CDR1 is SGHAT and CDR2 is FQNNGV. CDR3 amino acids: CASSLVGGRQTQYF. CDR3 DNA: TGTGCCAGCAGCTTAGTTGGGGGCAGGCAGACCCAGTACTTC.

The V and J genes are TRBV30 and TRBJ2-1; D is tentatively TRBD1 or TRBD2 (5 bases each). Trimming left V 3 bases short and J 12 bases short, with 18 bases between. The CDR3 length is 13 residues. Germline V gene data show CDR1 as GTSNPN and CDR2 as SVGIG (reference sequence). CDR3 in amino acids: CAWSEQNRDPQFF. DNA of the CDR3: TGTGCCTGGAGCGAACAAAACCGGGACCCGCAGTTCTTC. The variable domain in full, completed from reference TRBV30 and TRBJ2-1, reads SQTIHQWPATLVQPVGSPLSLECTVEGTSNPNLYWYRQAAGRGLQLLFYSVGIGQISSEVPQNLSASRPQDRQFILSSKKLLLSDSGFYLCAWSEQNRDPQFFGPGTRLTVL.

The chain couples TRBV7-8 to TRBJ1-1; D remains unclear. V lost 5 bases and J 3 bases, leaving 13 bases between the germline ends. The CDR3 loop spans 14 amino acids. The germline CDR1 and CDR2 sequences are SGHVS and FQNEAQ. The CDR3 sequence is CASSPLQDHTEAFF. CDR3 in DNA: TGTGCCAGCAGCCCGCTGCAGGACCACACTGAAGCTTTCTTT.

This clone was recorded once. V and J are TRBV7-9 and TRBJ1-4; the D is unclear. Trimming left V 5 bases short and J 8 bases short, with 21 bases between. The CDR3 extends over 16 amino acids. From germline, CDR1 is SEHNR and CDR2 FQNEAQ (reference sequence). The CDR3 protein is CASSPPREQWEEKLFF. The DNA for the CDR3 is TGTGCCAGCAGCCCCCCCCGGGAGCAGTGGGAGGAAAAACTGTTTTTT.

The chain employs TRBV7-2 and TRBJ2-1, with 14 bases lining up with TRBD2. Trimming removed 1 base from V and 5 bases from J; junction bases left unmatched: 4. The CDR3 extends over 17 amino acids. Germline loops: CDR1 SGHTA, CDR2 FQGNSA. This CDR3 is CASSLGGGLAGDNEQFF. The CDR3 coding sequence is TGTGCCAGCAGCTTAGGGGGGGGACTAGCGGGAGACAATGAGCAGTTCTTC.

This chain links TRBV29-1 with TRBJ2-2; 7 bases map to TRBD2. This CDR3 is 14 amino acids long. V lost 6 bases and J lost 1; bases outside the gene matches: 5. In germline, CDR1 is SQVTM, CDR2 ANQGSEA. The CDR3 loop is CSVREGLNTGELFF. The DNA of the CDR3 is TGCAGCGTGAGGGAGGGGCTGAACACCGGGGAGCTGTTTTTT.

The J gene is TRBJ2-3, the V gene TRBV2; 10 nucleotides line up with TRBD1. CDR1 is SNHLY and CDR2 is FYNNEI in the germline V gene. The CDR3 totals 17 residues. With 6 bases clipped from V and 2 bases from J, the junction kept 11 bases outside the gene matches. The CDR3 DNA reads as TGTGCCAGCAGGCCCACCCGGGACAGGGGTCTCACAGATACGCAGTATTTT. Encoded protein: CASRPTRDRGLTDTQYF.

This clone was seen a single time. V and J are TRBV7-9 and TRBJ1-4; a weak D match, TRBD1 (5 bases). This CDR3 contains 17 residues. The ends were cut back, 5 bases at V and 1 base at J, with 17 bases in the middle. Germline V gene data show CDR1 as SEHNR and CDR2 as FQNEAQ (reference sequence). This CDR3 reads CASSPEMGRGTNEKLFF. CDR3 bases: TGTGCCAGCAGCCCCGAAATGGGGCGGGGAACTAATGAAAAACTGTTTTTT. The full variable domain, rest sourced from reference TRBV7-9 and TRBJ1-4, is DTGVSQNPRHKITKRGQNVTFRCDPISEHNRLYWYRQTLGQGPEFLTYFQNEAQLEKSRLLSDRFSAERPKGSFSTLEIQRTEQGDSAMYLCASSPEMGRGTNEKLFFGSGTQLSVL.

This clone showed up just once. The CDR3 region is CASSQDLPAGAYEQFF. As DNA, the CDR3 is TGCGCCAGCAGCCAAGATCTGCCGGCGGGAGCATATGAGCAGTTCTTC. The rearrangement links TRBV4-3 to TRBJ2-1, with 7 positions matching TRBD2. The V segment lost 0 bases and the J segment 8 bases; nucleotides outside the gene matches: 10. CDR1 is LGHNA, CDR2 YSLEER, per germline. CDR3 length: 16 amino acids.

V gene TRBV5-4 combines with J gene TRBJ2-5; D gene uncertain. V was cut by 4 bases and J by 5 bases, with 9 bases left in between. In germline, CDR1 is SGHNT, CDR2 YYREEE (reference sequence). The CDR3 contains 12 residues. The CDR3 DNA reads TGTGCCAGCAGCGGTACTGGGGAGACCCAGTACTTC. This gives the protein CASSGTGETQYF.

The chain combines TRBV28 with TRBJ2-7, with 8 bases fitting TRBD1. There are 15 residues in the CDR3. The V gene end was trimmed by 6 bases and the J gene end by 3 bases; junction bases not matched to a gene: 10. Per the germline V gene, CDR1 is MDHEN and CDR2 is SYDVKM. The DNA for the CDR3 is TGTGCCAGCAGCCCACCCAGGGGGCGAGTCTACGAGCAGTACTTC. As protein: CASSPPRGRVYEQYF.

The chain employs TRBV6-1 and TRBJ2-7; 8 bases align to TRBD1. The CDR3 has 15 residues. Germline trimming cut 4 bases from V and 3 bases from J; bases unmatched to any gene: 8. Germline CDR1 reads MNHNS; CDR2 reads SASEGT. The CDR3 sequence: CASSVSGTGFYEQYF. The CDR3 DNA is TGTGCCAGCAGTGTCTCCGGGACAGGCTTCTACGAGCAGTACTTC.